This TCR beta chain was sequenced during a study of identical twins. Study conclusions and caveats: Zero-insertion analyses were open to partial confounding by invariant MAIT and iNKT cells.

Each CDR3 protein is one row after TCRdb ran MiXCR on the 5' RACE reads. This table holds just under 550,000 distinct CDR3 sequences, around 15% found once. About this clonotype itself: What it recognizes is unknown.

This sample also belongs to another study, concerning yellow fever vaccine responses in identical twins.

This sequence originates from a woman under 30 in good health. Specimen: CD4+ T cells sorted from blood.

DNA for the CDR3: TGCAGTGCTAAGGACGGGACAGGGTTTAACTATGGCTACACCTTC. Amino acids: CSAKDGTGFNYGYTF. The rearrangement links TRBV20-1 to TRBJ1-2, with TRBD1 matching over 9 bases. The CDR3 has 15 residues. Germline CDR1 and CDR2: DFQATT and SNEGSKA (reference sequence). V shed 4 bases, J shed 1 base, and the junction held 7 bases outside the gene matches.